This T cell receptor (beta chain) was identified during a study of cytomegalovirus exposure and HLA in healthy donors. Whole-study results and caveats: There were several of the most significant clusters that appeared linked to common viral pathogens in a later analysis.

Primers: 60 Vbeta forward and 13 Jbeta reverse. Methods used by the authors: Among the unique TCR beta chains that a later analysis counted, about 81 million in all, roughly 10 million were shared. The protocol was immunoSEQ multiplex PCR, while the TCRdb copy is restricted to in-frame clones and leaves out a portion. The V and J calls and clone size were taken over from that table, and D and trimming were inferred from the DNA. The sample consists of 55,000 to 80,000 clones, approximately 75% of them appearing once. Worth noting for this clone: Its antigen is still unknown.

Germline-derived CDR1 and CDR2 are SGHDT and YYEEEE. The CDR3 is made up of 12 amino acids. The V segment lost 4 bases and the J segment 6 bases; nucleotides outside the gene matches: 3. The clonotype was recovered from a woman aged 25 to 39 in good health and CMV-seronegative. The rearrangement links TRBV5-6 to TRBJ2-7; TRBD2 agrees at 8 bases. The sample comprised PBMCs. The CDR3 bases are TGTGCCAGCAGCAAGGGACTAGTCGAGCAGTACGTC. Translating it yields CASSKGLVEQYV.